The source of this T cell receptor beta chain is a study of T cell responses to AZD1222 COVID-19 vaccine. Of note for this clone: No antigen is known for it.

Trimming shortened V by 5 bases and J by 5 bases, and 9 bases separated the two germline ends. The CDR3 sequence is 13 residues long. The germline V gene encodes CDR1 LGHDT and CDR2 YNNKEL (reference sequence). Measured with immunoSEQ multiplex PCR; TCRdb has only the in-frame clones, and not every one. The sample yields around 120,000 clones, about 92% seen once. Study-wide results and caveats: White British people made up most donors, females outnumbered males, and clonal diversity was possibly underestimated.

The source is an adult who received the AZD1222 COVID-19 vaccine. The chain recombines TRBV3-1 (or the pseudogene TRBV3-2) with TRBJ1-4; no definite D call. Sample: peripheral blood, taken 28 days after the second AZD1222 dose. The CDR3 region is CASSSMGNEKLFF. In nucleotides, the CDR3 is TGTGCCAGCAGCTCCATGGGAAATGAAAAACTGTTTTTT.